This is a list of T cell receptor beta chains from one sample in a study of molecular identifiers for immune sequencing clone quantification. TCRdb used MiXCR to reprocess the PCR reads, holding one entry per CDR3 protein. The sample shows about 54,000 distinct CDR3 sequences, around 27% of them seen only once. The specimen was naive CD8+ T cells from blood, with Jurkat cell RNA spiked in. The receptors were gathered from a human donor in good health. Some libraries in this study had Jurkat cell RNA spiked in. The conserved cysteine and the conserved F or W are not part of the CDR3 here.

v_call cdr3_aa
TRBV27 ASSLVAVVSTDTQY
TRBV12-3/TRBV12-4 ASSLGSHSYNSPLH
TRBV7-2 ASSLSTGAGANVLT
TRBV11-2 ASSLFSSYNEQF
TRBV7-9 ASSLKLQGTYVEQY
TRBV27 ASTPASGGGTGELF
TRBV6-5 ASSYAASGVVEQY
TRBV28 ASSLDRSEAF
TRBV12-3/TRBV12-4 ASSLAYPPQETQY
TRBV7-9 ASSSLGLGAQETQY
TRBV10-3 APGPLGAGGDSNQPQH
TRBV28 ASSLPPGLTDTQY
TRBV12-3/TRBV12-4 ASSLLGQSHYGYT
TRBV27 ASSSWTSGRAGEQI
TRBV5-1 ASSLESVARSPLH
TRBV5-1 ASSSYISSTDTQY
TRBV6-1 ASSEAPRLAKNIQY
TRBV11-2 ASSHSVDTQY
TRBV28 ASSLPEYNTDTQY
TRBV20-1 SARDSGDYEQY
TRBV7-9 ASSYDWNTEAF
TRBV12-3/TRBV12-4 AISAGGSTEAF
TRBV25-1 ASSNYPDSGRARKGSYNEQF
TRBV28 ASSPPTSGIYEQY
TRBV12-3/TRBV12-4 ASSLAGRGYEQY
TRBV5-6 ASSVWLDEQY
TRBV7-8 ASSLASGWGSYEQY
TRBV29-1 SVGTSGRGGYEQY
TRBV7-2 ASSFGTGGYEQY
TRBV19 ASRLYGGGANQPQH
TRBV7-9 ASSSVGQGSPLYGYT
TRBV7-9 ASSSRQGRTEAF
TRBV5-1 TSSLAGGQGIFGYT
TRBV6-2/TRBV6-3 ASSTPSLAKNIQY
TRBV6-2/TRBV6-3 ASSYKHPYNEQF
TRBV7-6 ASSLASGSNTGELF
TRBV5-6 ASSWGTGGGQPQH
TRBV21-1 ASSDAGLAADTQY
TRBV7-9 ASSLTDQPQH
TRBV4-1 ASSQDEASGASYEQY
TRBV20-1 SARDSYASGGAHEQY
TRBV27 ASSLGTSGKSQTYEQY
TRBV6-2/TRBV6-3 ASSWGQDPGTQY
TRBV11-2 ASGLGGKQNPNTEAF
TRBV3-1 ASSQDPPAGHEQY
TRBV3-1 ASSQSGLAGGRLPTDTQY
TRBV4-1 ASSQRSGGNQPQH
TRBV6-2/TRBV6-3 ASSSTSGGAYNEQF
TRBV6-6 ASSYGQFGYTDTQY
TRBV4-3 ASSQDRAGGAYEQY
TRBV13 ASSLEAEAF
TRBV27 ASSLVAGPYTDTQY
TRBV2 ASSVIGSGRALLSTDTQY
TRBV27 ASSLLGAGSSYNEQF